The entry that follows covers one T cell receptor beta chain sequence. Original methodology: Nucleated cell number was recorded as an estimate derived from reference gene primer amplification. TCRdb's table, derived via immunoSEQ multiplex PCR, lists solely in-frame clones and lacks some. D and trimming were read from the DNA, whereas the V and J calls and clone size are those reported in that table. The table lists 150,000 to 200,000 clones, roughly 85% of them singletons, with about a fifth in the top ten. The sample comes from a study of blood T cell repertoires in COVID-19. On the study more broadly: Sites across the United States, Italy and Spain contributed samples from acute and convalescent COVID-19. T cells, B-cell-depleted T cells, or PBMCs supplied cDNA or gDNA.

This CDR3 has 15 residues. Germline V gene sequence: CDR1 ENHRY, CDR2 SYGVKD. Trimming shortened V by 2 bases and J by 4 bases, and 9 bases separated the two germline ends. This chain joins TRBV10-3 and TRBJ2-6; no reliable D call. The sequenced material came from peripheral blood. This sequence was found in a man aged 60 to 75 with active or convalescent COVID-19. CDR3 bases: TGTGCCATCAGTGAGGAGGTAGAAGGGGCCAACGTCCTGACTTTC. It codes for CAISEEVEGANVLTF.